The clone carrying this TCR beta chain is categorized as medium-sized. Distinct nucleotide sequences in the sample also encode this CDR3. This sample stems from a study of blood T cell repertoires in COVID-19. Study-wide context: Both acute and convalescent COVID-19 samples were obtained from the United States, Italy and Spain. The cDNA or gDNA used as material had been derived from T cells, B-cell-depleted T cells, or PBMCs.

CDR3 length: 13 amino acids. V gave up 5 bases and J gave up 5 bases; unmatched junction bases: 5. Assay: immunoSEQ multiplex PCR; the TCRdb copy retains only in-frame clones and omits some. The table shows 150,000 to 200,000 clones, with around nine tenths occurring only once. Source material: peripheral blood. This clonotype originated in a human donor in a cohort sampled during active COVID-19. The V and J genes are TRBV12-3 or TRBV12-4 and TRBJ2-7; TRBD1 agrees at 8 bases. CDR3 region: CASSSGQGHEQYF. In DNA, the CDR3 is TGTGCCAGCAGTAGCGGACAGGGCCACGAGCAGTACTTC.